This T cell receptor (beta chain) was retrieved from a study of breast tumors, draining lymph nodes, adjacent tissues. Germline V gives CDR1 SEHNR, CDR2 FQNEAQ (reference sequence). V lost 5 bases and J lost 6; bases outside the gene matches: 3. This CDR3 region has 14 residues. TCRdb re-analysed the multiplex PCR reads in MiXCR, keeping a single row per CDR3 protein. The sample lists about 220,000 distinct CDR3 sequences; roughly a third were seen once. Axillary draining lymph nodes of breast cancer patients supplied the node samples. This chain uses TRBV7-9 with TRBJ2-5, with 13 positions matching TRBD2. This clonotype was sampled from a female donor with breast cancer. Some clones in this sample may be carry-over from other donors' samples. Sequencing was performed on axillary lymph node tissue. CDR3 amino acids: CASSPTSGRQTQYF. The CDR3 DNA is TGTGCCAGCAGCCCGACTAGCGGGAGGCAGACCCAGTACTTC.